Ten or more counts support the clone carrying this T cell receptor beta chain. First-strand cDNA used TRAV- and TRBV-specific primers, covering alpha and beta chains. With a constant-region primer and a V-primer adapter, TCRs were subjected to approximately 20 PCR cycles of amplification. TCRdb redid the calling of the reads with MiXCR, one entry per CDR3 protein. The sample carries about 60,000 distinct CDR3 sequences, around 27% recorded once. CDR1 is DFQATT, CDR2 SNEGSKA, per germline (reference sequence). The V segment lost 1 base and the J segment 7 bases; nucleotides outside the gene matches: 7. This CDR3 has 14 amino acids. The data belong to a study of low-dose radiotherapy and immunotherapy resistance in tumors. Study context: Cohort 2 was treated with 1 Gy per fraction every two weeks, amounting to 13 Gy across 26 weeks. Each patient took aspirin at a dose of 300 mg by mouth once daily over the course of four cycles, with dosing beginning on cycle 1 day 1. On an every-two-weeks schedule, patients received intravenous nivolumab 240 mg, along with ipilimumab 1 mg/kg every six weeks.

As to time point: before trial treatment. Nivolumab, ipilimumab, aspirin, low-dose cyclophosphamide and low-dose radiotherapy were given to donors. The source material was PBMCs, sampled before treatment. J is TRBJ2-5 and V is TRBV20-1, with 9 bases fitting TRBD1. The receptor comes from a male donor with prostate cancer. The CDR3 protein is CSARGPGQGGTQYF. CDR3 sequence (DNA): TGCAGTGCTAGAGGTCCGGGACAGGGAGGGACCCAGTACTTC.